Reported below is one TCR beta chain. This clone was detected once. Its specific antigen is unknown. No base-level quality is on record; no much larger clone is a single base apart. The CDR3 contains 12 residues, cysteine and phenylalanine counted. Here the CDR3 DNA is all that survives: 36 bases in frame from base 1. CDR1 SEHNR and CDR2 FQNEAQ were looked up in the germline V gene (reference sequence). V is clipped by 2 bases and J by 2 bases, and the sequence between their germline boundaries is 4 bases long. This sample is drawn from a study of cytomegalovirus exposure and HLA in healthy donors (dated by TCRdb to about 2017). Describing the broader study: According to an earlier analysis of 587 of the donors, some 180 million T cells yielded over 100 million unique TCR beta sequences and about 300 Gb of sequence data. About 280 gigabases of sequencing data and roughly 81 million unique TCR sequences made up an early release that covered nearly 650 HLA-typed donors. Of the 300 to 500 genotyped donors, approximately 81% were placed in the genetic ancestry cluster associated with self-reported Caucasian donors. The aim of the study was to test whether cataloging public T cell receptors could identify signatures of past pathogen exposure. Using immunosequencing, the study profiled T cell repertoires from 550 to 750 subjects and related those repertoires to cytomegalovirus serostatus. In addition to the first cohort of 666 subjects, a separate validation cohort of around 110 different subjects was used. High-throughput TCR immunosequencing, statistical association of individual TCRs with disease status, and machine learning were combined to predict cytomegalovirus infection status. To study patterns of TCR occurrence, a later analysis re-analyzed previously published TCR beta repertoires from 500 to 850 donors and added high-resolution HLA genotyping. The later analysis used no new phenotypic data to find candidate immune exposures, relying instead on TCR beta sequences and their occurrence across donors. To decide whether each TCR beta V gene segment behaved as functional or pseudogenic, an earlier analysis of nearly 600 of the donors relied on high-throughput TCR beta sequencing. Alongside the repertoire data, information on donor age, sex, ethnicity and CMV serostatus was compiled. Genome-wide SNP genotypes for about three fifths of the roughly 700 donors were used in a later genetic analysis, which treated that subset as a discovery cohort. Every repertoire in the discovery cohort had been generated on one and the same sequencing platform. HLA typing covered class I and class II loci at four-digit resolution. The number of typed donors differed by locus: about 629-630 for A, B, C, DRB1 and DQB1; 500 to 550 for DQA1; about 600 for DPA1; and about 470 for DPB1. Because of strong linkage in the cohort, roughly five DR-DQ haplotypes were treated as single units for association and clustering. Among roughly 370 genotyped donors of the cohort, an average of 235,054 unique TCR beta nucleotide sequences were sequenced per donor, about a sixth of them non-productive. Study-wide conclusions, independent of this receptor: Several of the top co-occurrence clusters appeared to be linked to parvovirus B19, influenza, CMV and Epstein-Barr virus, according to a later analysis. Immune exposure information for the cohort was limited to CMV serostatus. In a later genetic analysis, a missense DCLRE1C variant was associated with V-gene and J-gene trimming of TCR beta chains, and the association was replicated in an independent cohort. In a later analysis, HLA-associated TCR beta chains showed more clonal expansion and lower generation probabilities than non-associated chains that were equally common. A further reported finding was that TCR beta sequences accurately predicted the HLA-A and HLA-B alleles for most subjects in the first cohort. Across donors, most TCR sequences were observed very rarely, whereas some public TCRs were present in many individuals. Around 16 rarely observed V segments, including chromosome 9 orphons, were excluded from the earlier analysis of several hundred of the donors because counts were too low. Assigning TCR associations to individual alleles was difficult when HLA alleles, especially DR and DQ, strongly co-occurred. In a later analysis, TCR association rates were found to vary across HLA loci, with the most associated TCRs seen for DRB1 alleles and the fewest for HLA-C alleles. At a false discovery rate of 0.05, a later analysis linked some 17,000 TCR beta sequences to specific HLA alleles. This cohort had only TCR beta chains sequenced, and the lack of alpha or paired-chain data limited which features could be detected. A cluster of highly shared sequence variants was judged likely to represent a technical artifact of the sequencing pipeline. In a later genetic analysis, fewer N-insertions in productive TCRs were reported among donors in an Asian-associated ancestry cluster than the roughly 710-donor mean. According to the authors, the approach could potentially be generalized to other disease states and immunological phenotypes. HLA typing was unavailable for some donors at each locus, so association tests used only the typed subset. A total of roughly 160 TCR beta chains were listed by the study as associated with cytomegalovirus. A few of the identified cytomegalovirus-associated TCR beta chains were confirmed in vitro to be specific for cytomegalovirus antigens. Most CMV-associated TCR beta chains appeared to be HLA-restricted in a later analysis, and the HLA associations seemed to be driven largely by CMV exposure. In both the original and validation cohorts, the classifier was reported to diagnose cytomegalovirus status with high specificity and sensitivity. The presence/absence analyses assumed that sequencing depth was roughly uniform across donors, and that assumption may not be true. Correlated functional status among segregating V segments might reflect linkage disequilibrium, but an unknown experimental factor could not be ruled out. The 87-base-pair reads could not distinguish some IMGT-functional V segments, including TRBV6-2 and TRBV6-3, so those segments were excluded. An earlier analysis of roughly 570 of the donors showed that most TCR beta V segments appeared in productive rearrangements either about 87% or about 30% of the time, which broadly matched IMGT annotations.

In total, approximately 690 healthy bone marrow donors made up the cohort. At the time of sampling, all cohort members were nominally healthy, though unrecorded immune exposures were likely present. The donor tested CMV seronegative, placing the donor among the roughly 350 seronegative members of the cohort. A peripheral blood sample was provided by each donor, and peripheral blood mononuclear cells were used for TCR beta sequencing. Genomic DNA extraction from the blood cell samples was performed with the Qiagen DNeasy Blood Extraction Kit. The method behind the library was the immunoSEQ multiplex PCR assay. The multiplex PCR relied on a mix of 60 forward primers for TCR Vbeta segments and 13 reverse primers for TCR Jbeta segments. A multiplex PCR assay on genomic DNA amplified the CDR3 region of rearranged TCR beta genes. The amplified TCR beta libraries were sequenced on the Illumina HiSeq System as 87-base-pair reads. The paper's data handling went like this. A later analysis tallied around 82 million unique TCR beta chains across the approximately 670 repertoires, and about 10 million of those chains were shared by two or more donors. To remove PCR and sequencing errors, raw reads were error-corrected and collapsed into unique sequences using a nearest-neighbor algorithm that merged closely related sequences. To assign V, D and J gene segments, CDR3 sequences were aligned to IMGT reference sequences. For a sequence to be retained, a match of at least six nucleotides to both a V gene segment and a J gene segment was required. Rearrangements were called productive when the CDR3 lacked stop codons and stayed in frame with V and J; all others were non-productive. CDR3 was defined according to IMGT convention as the region running from the second conserved V-encoded cysteine to the conserved J-encoded phenylalanine. In an earlier analysis of roughly 610 of the donors, sequences lacking an unambiguous match to a single V gene segment were excluded. An earlier analysis of fewer than 750 of the donors called V segments functional above 56.7% productive rearrangements and segregating when the between-donor standard deviation exceeded 5%. A statistical classification framework was built to diagnose cytomegalovirus status from the catalog of TCR beta chain sequences. In a later analysis, TCR nucleotide sequences were compared against IMGT/GENE-DB human TR gene sequences so that V and J genes could be assigned. A later analysis assigned CDR3 sequences and most-parsimonious VDJ recombination scenarios with the TCRdist pipeline. In a later analysis, every TCR beta chain was defined by the combination of its CDR3 amino acid sequence and its V-gene family, and reads without a unique V-gene family were dropped. As a way to deal with suspected cross-contamination and a sequencing artifact, a later analysis dropped 640 or so nucleotide sequences that were highly shared and had low generation probability. In a later analysis, a clonal expansion index for each public chain was calculated from normalized within-repertoire ranks of inferred template counts. A later analysis computed generation probabilities with a VDJ recombination model fitted to out-of-frame rearrangements, and checked the results against IGoR. In a later analysis, TCR-TCR, TCR-HLA and TCR-CMV co-occurrence was scored with hypergeometric tests, and a repertoire-size bias correction was applied to TCR pairs. To estimate false discovery rates, a later analysis permuted the HLA or CMV assignments 20 times. In a later analysis, co-occurring TCRs were grouped using DBSCAN, with TCRdist sequence similarity added in when clustering inside HLA-allele-positive subsets. For co-occurrence clustering, repertoires with fewer than 30,000 or more than 120,000 public chains were excluded, along with five repertoires with anomalous nucleotide sharing. TCRdb stores this immuneACCESS table with in-frame sequences only. Part of the clones is absent; in the studies checked, under half of the shortfall reflects unresolved V genes, and no reason is known for the rest. D and trimming come from the DNA, and the V and J calls and clone size come from that table. This sample lists fewer than 110,000 clones; approximately 73% were detected once. The top ten clones comprise around 7.4% of the sample.

The sequenced sample consisted of PBMCs. The clonotype originates from a man aged 25-45 years in good health and CMV-seronegative. The chain is made from TRBV7-9 and TRBJ2-7; confidence is insufficient to name the D gene. For the CDR3, the sequence is CASSLRAYEQYF. The sequence in DNA is TGTGCCAGCAGCTTACGGGCCTACGAGCAGTACTTC.